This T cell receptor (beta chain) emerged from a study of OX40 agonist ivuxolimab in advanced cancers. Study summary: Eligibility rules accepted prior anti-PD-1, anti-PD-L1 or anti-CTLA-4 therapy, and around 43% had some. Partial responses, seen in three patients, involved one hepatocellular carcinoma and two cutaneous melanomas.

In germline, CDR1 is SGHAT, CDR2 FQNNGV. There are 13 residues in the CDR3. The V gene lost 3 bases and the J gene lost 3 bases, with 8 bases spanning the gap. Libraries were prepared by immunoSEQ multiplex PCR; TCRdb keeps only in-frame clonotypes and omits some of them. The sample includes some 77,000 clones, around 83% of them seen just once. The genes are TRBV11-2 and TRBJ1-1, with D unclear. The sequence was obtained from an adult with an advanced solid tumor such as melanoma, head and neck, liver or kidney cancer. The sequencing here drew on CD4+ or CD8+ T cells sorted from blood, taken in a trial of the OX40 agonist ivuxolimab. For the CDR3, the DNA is TGTGCCAGCAGCTTTCGACGGTACACTGAAGCTTTCTTT. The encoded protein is CASSFRRYTEAFF.